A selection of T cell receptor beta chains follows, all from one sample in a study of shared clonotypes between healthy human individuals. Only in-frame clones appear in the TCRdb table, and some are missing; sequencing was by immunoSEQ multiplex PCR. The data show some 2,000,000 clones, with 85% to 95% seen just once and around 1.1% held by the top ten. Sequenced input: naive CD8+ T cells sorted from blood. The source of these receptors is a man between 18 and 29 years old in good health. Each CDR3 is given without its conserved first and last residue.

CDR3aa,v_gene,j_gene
ASADFGLKETQY,TRBV25-1,TRBJ2-5
ASSVGTGDGNTIY,TRBV6-1,TRBJ1-3
ASSLAAGNQPQH,TRBV5-6,TRBJ1-5
ASSPNPGQGNYEQY,TRBV7-8,TRBJ2-7
ASSQDPAASTDTQY,TRBV4-1,TRBJ2-3
ASSAPRQGPNNEQF,TRBV9,TRBJ2-1
ASSDEGLAAPQETQY,TRBV10-1,TRBJ2-5
ASSFIGADTQY,TRBV7-9,TRBJ2-3
ASSPAWDEQF,TRBV7-6,TRBJ2-1
ASSDPPGSGTGPSTDTQY,TRBV6-4,TRBJ2-3
ASSLVPGGTGELF,TRBV5-1,TRBJ2-2
ASSLNDYRDQY,TRBV4-1,TRBJ2-5
ASSGSLRTSGGVQDTQY,TRBV9,TRBJ2-3
ASSLGGSGQETQY,TRBV27,TRBJ2-5
ASSRGQGDEKLF,TRBV6-6,TRBJ1-4
ASSLEGDSVYSNQPQH,TRBV5-8,TRBJ1-5
ATLGASYEQY,TRBV10-3,TRBJ2-7
ATSRDRLNNEQF,TRBV15,TRBJ2-1
ASSAGDPYEQY,TRBV4-1,TRBJ2-7
AWSVAAGNTGELF,TRBV30,TRBJ2-2
ASSYGGNTGELF,TRBV6-5,TRBJ2-2
ASRHSTWTGAGEQF,TRBV27,TRBJ2-1
ASSPTWQGAEGEKLF,TRBV7-6,TRBJ1-4
SVLRTGNEQY,TRBV29-1,TRBJ2-7
ASRLTGTGTGYT,TRBV6-5,TRBJ1-2
ASSPTSDTDTQY,TRBV6-5,TRBJ2-3
ASSQGGSDTDTQY,TRBV14,TRBJ2-3
ASSARDSSSYEQY,TRBV9,TRBJ2-7
ASSRDEKLF,TRBV9,TRBJ1-4
ASSLAGQDEQF,TRBV5-6,TRBJ2-1
ASSPDEVQGSTGELF,TRBV18,TRBJ2-2
ASSLGGGNYEQY,TRBV7-9,TRBJ2-7
ASSLLGGTGQETQY,TRBV28,TRBJ2-5
ASSFKDMNTEAF,TRBV28,TRBJ1-1
ASSVGDSGRREQY,TRBV9,TRBJ2-7
ASSLAPIYEQY,TRBV7-2,TRBJ2-7
ASSLTGQGARGNQPQH,TRBV13,TRBJ1-5
ASRGGSRQETQY,TRBV27,TRBJ2-5
ASSVARGGGVANNEQF,TRBV9,TRBJ2-1
ASAPAGGTQY,TRBV12-5,TRBJ2-5
ASSLASGSGYEQY,TRBV27,TRBJ2-7
ASSQGWDEQF,TRBV7-9,TRBJ2-1
ASSHLGDTEAF,TRBV4-2,TRBJ1-1
ASSGAGVPDTQY,TRBV5-4,TRBJ2-3
AWSDGDSHNEQF,TRBV30,TRBJ2-1